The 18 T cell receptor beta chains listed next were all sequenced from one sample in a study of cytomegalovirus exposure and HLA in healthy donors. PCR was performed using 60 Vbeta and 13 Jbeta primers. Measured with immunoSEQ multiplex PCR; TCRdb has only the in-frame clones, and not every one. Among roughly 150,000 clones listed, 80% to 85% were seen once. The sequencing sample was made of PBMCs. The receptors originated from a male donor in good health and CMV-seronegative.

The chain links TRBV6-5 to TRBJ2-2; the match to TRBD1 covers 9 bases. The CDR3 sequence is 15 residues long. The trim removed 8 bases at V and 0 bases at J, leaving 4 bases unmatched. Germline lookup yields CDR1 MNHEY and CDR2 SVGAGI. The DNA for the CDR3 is TGTGCCAGCTACGGGACAGGGCCGAACACCGGGGAGCTGTTTTTT. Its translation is CASYGTGPNTGELFF.

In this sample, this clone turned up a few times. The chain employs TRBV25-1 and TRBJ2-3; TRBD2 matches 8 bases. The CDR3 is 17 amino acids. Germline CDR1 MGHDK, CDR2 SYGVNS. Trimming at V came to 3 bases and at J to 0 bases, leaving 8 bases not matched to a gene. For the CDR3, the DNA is TGTGCCAGCAGTGATTTCACGGGAGGGACCAGCACAGATACGCAGTATTTT. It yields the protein CASSDFTGGTSTDTQYF.

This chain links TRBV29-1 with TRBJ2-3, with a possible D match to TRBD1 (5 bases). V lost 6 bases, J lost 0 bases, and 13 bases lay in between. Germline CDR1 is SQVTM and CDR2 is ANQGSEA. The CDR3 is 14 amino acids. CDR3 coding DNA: TGCAGCGTCCCCCCCAGGGCGAGCACAGATACGCAGTATTTT. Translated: CSVPPRASTDTQYF.

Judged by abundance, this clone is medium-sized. CDR3 DNA sequence: TGTGCCAGCAGTGGGGACAGTTATAGCAATCAGCCCCAGCATTTT. Translation gives CASSGDSYSNQPQHF. The chain employs TRBV25-1 and TRBJ1-5; 7 nucleotides line up with TRBD1. Trimming cost V 4 bases and J 0 bases; bases outside gene matches: 3. The CDR3 runs 15 residues. Germline V gives CDR1 MGHDK, CDR2 SYGVNS. The variable domain in full, completed from reference TRBV25-1 and TRBJ1-5, reads EADIYQTPRYLVIGTGKKITLECSQTMGHDKMYWYQQDPGMELHLIHYSYGVNSTEKGDLSSESTVSRIRTEHFPLTLESARPSHTSQYLCASSGDSYSNQPQHFGDGTRLSIL.

The chain's CDR3 is CASTPSVGNQPQHF. Written as DNA, the CDR3 is TGTGCCAGCACACCTTCCGTAGGCAATCAGCCCCAGCATTTT. The chain combines TRBV6-5 with TRBJ1-5; D not certain. The CDR3 is made up of 14 amino acids. V was pared by 7 bases and J by 2 bases, with 12 bases between. Germline CDR1 is MNHEY and CDR2 is SVGAGI.

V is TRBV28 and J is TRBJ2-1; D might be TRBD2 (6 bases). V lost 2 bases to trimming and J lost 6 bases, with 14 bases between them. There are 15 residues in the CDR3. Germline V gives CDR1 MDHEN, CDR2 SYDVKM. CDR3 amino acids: CASSLDGRVGNEQFF. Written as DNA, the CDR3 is TGTGCCAGCAGTTTAGACGGGAGAGTGGGCAATGAGCAGTTCTTC.

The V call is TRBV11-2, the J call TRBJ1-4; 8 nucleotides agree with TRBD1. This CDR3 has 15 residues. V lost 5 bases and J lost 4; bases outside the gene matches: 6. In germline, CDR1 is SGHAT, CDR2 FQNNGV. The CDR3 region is CASSPQGAHNEKLFF. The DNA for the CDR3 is TGTGCCAGCAGCCCCCAGGGGGCCCATAATGAAAAACTGTTTTTT.

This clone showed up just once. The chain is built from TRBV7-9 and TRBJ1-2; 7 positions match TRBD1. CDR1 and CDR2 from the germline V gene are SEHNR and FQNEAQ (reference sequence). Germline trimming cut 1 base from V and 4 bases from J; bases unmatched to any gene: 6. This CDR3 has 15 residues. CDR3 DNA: TGTGCCAGCAGCTTAGGGACAGGCCTCCCCTATGGCTACACCTTC. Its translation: CASSLGTGLPYGYTF.

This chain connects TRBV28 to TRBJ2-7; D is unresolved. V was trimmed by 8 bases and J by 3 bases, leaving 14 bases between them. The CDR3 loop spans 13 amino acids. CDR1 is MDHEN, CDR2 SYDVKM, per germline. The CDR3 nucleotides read TGTGCCAGCGCTGTAGCACCTCACTACGAGCAGTACTTC. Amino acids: CASAVAPHYEQYF.

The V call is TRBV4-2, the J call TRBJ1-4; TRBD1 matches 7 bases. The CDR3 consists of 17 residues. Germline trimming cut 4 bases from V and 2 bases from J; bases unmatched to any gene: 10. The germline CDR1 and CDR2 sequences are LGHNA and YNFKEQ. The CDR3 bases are TGTGCCAGCAGCCCTGTCCAACAGGGGTCCACTAATGAAAAACTGTTTTTT. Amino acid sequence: CASSPVQQGSTNEKLFF.

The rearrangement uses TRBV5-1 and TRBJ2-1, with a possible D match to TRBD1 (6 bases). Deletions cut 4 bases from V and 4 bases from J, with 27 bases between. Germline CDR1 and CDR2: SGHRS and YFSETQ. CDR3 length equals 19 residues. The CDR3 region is CASSPNRVVWLVPYNEQFF. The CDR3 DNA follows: TGCGCCAGCAGCCCGAACAGGGTCGTTTGGTTGGTTCCATACAATGAGCAGTTCTTC.

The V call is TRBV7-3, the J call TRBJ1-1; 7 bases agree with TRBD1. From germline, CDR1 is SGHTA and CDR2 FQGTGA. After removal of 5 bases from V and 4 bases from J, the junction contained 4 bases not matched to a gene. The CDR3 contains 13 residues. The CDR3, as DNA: TGTGCCAGCAGCAGACAGGGTTCCACTGAAGCTTTCTTT. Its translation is CASSRQGSTEAFF. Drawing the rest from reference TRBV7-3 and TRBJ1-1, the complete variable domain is GAGVSQTPSNKVTEKGKYVELRCDPISGHTALYWYRQSLGQGPEFLIYFQGTGAADDSGLPNDRFFAVRPEGSVSTLKIQRTERGDSAVYLCASSRQGSTEAFFGQGTRLTVV.

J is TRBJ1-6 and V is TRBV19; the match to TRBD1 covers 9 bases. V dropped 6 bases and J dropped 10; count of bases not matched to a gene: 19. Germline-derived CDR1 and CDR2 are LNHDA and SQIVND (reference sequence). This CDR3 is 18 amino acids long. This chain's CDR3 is CASRPITPQGAIKSPLHF. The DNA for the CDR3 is TGTGCCAGTAGGCCCATAACACCACAGGGGGCTATTAAGTCACCCCTCCACTTT.

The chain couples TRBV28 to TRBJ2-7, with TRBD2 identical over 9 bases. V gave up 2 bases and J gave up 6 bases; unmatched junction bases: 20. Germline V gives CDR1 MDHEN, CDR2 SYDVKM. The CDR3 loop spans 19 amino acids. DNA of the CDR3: TGTGCCAGCAGTTTACCTATTCGTCTAGCGGGACCAAGGGTGGGCGAGCAGTACTTC. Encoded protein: CASSLPIRLAGPRVGEQYF.

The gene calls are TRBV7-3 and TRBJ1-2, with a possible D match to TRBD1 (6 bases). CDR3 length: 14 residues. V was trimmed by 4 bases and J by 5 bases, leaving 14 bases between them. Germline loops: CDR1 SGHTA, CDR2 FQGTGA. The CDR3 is CASSYSRTDYGYTF. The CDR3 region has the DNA TGTGCCAGCAGCTATAGCAGGACAGATTATGGCTACACCTTC. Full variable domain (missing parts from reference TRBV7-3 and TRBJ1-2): GAGVSQTPSNKVTEKGKYVELRCDPISGHTALYWYRQSLGQGPEFLIYFQGTGAADDSGLPNDRFFAVRPEGSVSTLKIQRTERGDSAVYLCASSYSRTDYGYTFGSGTRLTVV.

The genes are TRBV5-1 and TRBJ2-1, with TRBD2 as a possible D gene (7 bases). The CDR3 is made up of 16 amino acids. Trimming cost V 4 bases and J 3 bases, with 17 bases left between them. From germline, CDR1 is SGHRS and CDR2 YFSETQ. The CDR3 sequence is CASSVMGGGGYNEQFF. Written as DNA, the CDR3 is TGCGCCAGCAGCGTAATGGGGGGAGGGGGCTACAATGAGCAGTTCTTC.

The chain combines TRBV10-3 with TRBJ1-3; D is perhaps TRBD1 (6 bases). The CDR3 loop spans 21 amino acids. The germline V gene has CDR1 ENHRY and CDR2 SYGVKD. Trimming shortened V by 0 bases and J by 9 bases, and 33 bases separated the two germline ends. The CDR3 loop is CAISESDVRAGAYSFGSTIYF. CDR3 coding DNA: TGTGCCATCAGTGAGTCAGACGTGCGAGCGGGGGCCTACTCCTTCGGGAGCACCATATATTTT.

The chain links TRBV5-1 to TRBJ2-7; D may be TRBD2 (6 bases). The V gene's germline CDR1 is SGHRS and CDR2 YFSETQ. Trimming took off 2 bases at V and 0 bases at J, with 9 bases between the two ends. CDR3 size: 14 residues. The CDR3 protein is CASSFGGHSYEQYF. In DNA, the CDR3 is TGCGCCAGCAGCTTTGGAGGGCACTCCTACGAGCAGTACTTC.